A selection of T cell receptor beta chains follows, all from one sample in a study of T-cell reconstitution after alpha-beta-depleted transplantation in children. A single record per CDR3 protein comes from TCRdb applying MiXCR to the PCR reads. The table lists 120,000 or so distinct CDR3 sequences, approximately 10% of them singletons. The source material was PBMCs from the stem cell graft donor, sampled from the stem cell graft. The receptors were sampled from a human donor who donated a stem cell graft to a child with acute lymphoblastic leukemia. The CDR3 runs from the conserved cysteine through the conserved F or W. D genes are given only for firm matches. Clone size is stated in some rows and not others, as once, few, many or a class when expanded.

J: TRBJ1-2
D: .
V: TRBV19
size: .
CDR3: CASSIQEGTYYGYTF
DNA: TGTGCCAGTAGTATTCAGGAGGGCACCTACTATGGCTACACCTTC

J: TRBJ2-7
D: TRBD1
V: TRBV18
size: many
CDR3: CASSKRDRGYSYEQYF
DNA: TGTGCCAGCTCAAAACGGGACAGGGGGTACTCCTACGAGCAGTACTTC

J: TRBJ2-1
D: .
V: TRBV5-1
size: many
CDR3: CASSLIGEQFF
DNA: TGCGCCAGCAGCTTGATCGGTGAGCAGTTCTTC

J: TRBJ2-4
D: TRBD2
V: TRBV7-2
size: many
CDR3: CASSDLAGGQAKNIQYF
DNA: TGTGCCAGCAGCGATCTAGCGGGGGGCCAGGCCAAAAACATTCAGTACTTC

J: TRBJ1-5
D: TRBD1
V: TRBV6-5
size: few
CDR3: CASRRGQGRQPQHF
DNA: TGTGCCAGCAGGAGAGGACAGGGGAGACAGCCCCAGCATTTT

J: TRBJ2-3
D: .
V: TRBV7-9
size: few
CDR3: CASSLAGVTDTQYF
DNA: TGTGCCAGCAGCTTAGCGGGGGTTACAGATACGCAGTATTTT

J: TRBJ2-3
D: TRBD2
V: TRBV6-1
size: many
CDR3: CASYTSGRGTDTQYF
DNA: TGTGCCAGCTATACTAGCGGGAGGGGTACAGATACGCAGTATTTT

J: TRBJ1-5
D: TRBD1
V: TRBV19
size: once
CDR3: CASRRTGGVGNQPQHF
DNA: TGTGCCAGTAGACGGACAGGGGGCGTTGGCAATCAGCCCCAGCATTTT

J: TRBJ2-7
D: .
V: TRBV12-3/TRBV12-4
size: many
CDR3: CASSETAYEQYF
DNA: TGTGCCAGCAGTGAAACAGCGTACGAGCAGTACTTC

J: TRBJ2-1
D: .
V: TRBV7-3
size: many
CDR3: CASSRHYLRIYAYNEQFF
DNA: TGTGCCAGCAGCCGTCACTATTTACGGATTTACGCCTACAATGAGCAGTTCTTC

J: TRBJ1-2
D: .
V: TRBV7-2
size: many
CDR3: CASSLGSRVYGYTF
DNA: TGTGCCAGCAGCTTAGGTAGCAGGGTTTATGGCTACACCTTC

J: TRBJ2-7
D: TRBD2
V: TRBV9
size: many
CDR3: CASSGIQRGSHYEQYF
DNA: TGTGCCAGCAGCGGGATTCAGCGGGGGTCCCATTACGAGCAGTACTTC

J: TRBJ2-3
D: TRBD2
V: TRBV29-1
size: many
CDR3: CSVKSGTSGADTQYF
DNA: TGCAGCGTTAAAAGCGGGACTAGCGGGGCAGATACGCAGTATTTT

J: TRBJ1-6
D: .
V: TRBV7-2
size: many
CDR3: CASTSGAHSPLHF
DNA: TGTGCCAGCACCTCAGGCGCCCATTCACCCCTCCACTTT

J: TRBJ2-2
D: TRBD1
V: TRBV27
size: many
CDR3: CASSLAPTGAGELFF
DNA: TGTGCCAGCAGTCTAGCCCCGACAGGGGCTGGGGAGCTGTTTTTT

J: TRBJ2-5
D: TRBD1
V: TRBV5-1
size: many
CDR3: CASSLGQGRQTQYF
DNA: TGCGCCAGCAGCCTGGGACAGGGGCGGCAGACCCAGTACTTC